This T cell receptor beta chain was documented in a study of beta chain features in type 1 diabetes. Regarding the study as a whole: Any HLA effect on TCRB rearrangement was left unresolved by small sub-analyses. Type 1 diabetes patients had fewer VDJ junction insertions and more deletions.

TCRB transcripts that were expressed got sequenced, as all of the isolated RNA had been reverse transcribed. TCRdb keeps only in-frame clones here, not all; method: immunoSEQ multiplex PCR. The sample holds just over 450,000 clones, about 30% seen once. Concerning this clone: Its antigen is as yet unknown.

The sample taken for sequencing was naive CD4+ T cells from blood. This TCR came from a man aged 18-30 years in good health.

CDR3 DNA sequence: TGTGCCAGTAGGTCCCCAACGACCAATGAGCAGTTCTTC. Translated, it gives CASRSPTTNEQFF. The rearrangement uses TRBV7-9 and TRBJ2-1; D remains ambiguous. Between the trimmed V and J ends, which lost 9 bases and 6 bases, there was a span of 15 bases. From germline, CDR1 is SEHNR and CDR2 FQNEAQ (reference sequence). The CDR3 is 13 amino acids.